This paragraph covers one T cell receptor beta chain sequence. Its antigen is undetermined. The sample comes from a study of response to subunit inactivated influenza vaccine. Broader study findings: The authors suggested that few new T cells are recruited per seasonal influenza vaccination.

V shed 3 bases, J shed 3 bases, and the junction held 10 bases outside the gene matches. From germline, CDR1 is DFQATT and CDR2 SNEGSKA (reference sequence). The CDR3 has 17 residues. TCRdb re-called the RT-PCR reads with MiXCR, one entry per CDR3 protein. The sample shows around 710,000 distinct CDR3 sequences, about 15% of them seen only once. The sample here was PBMCs from blood, taken 14 to 15 days before vaccination. This receptor was obtained from a man aged 50 to 60 who received an inactivated influenza vaccine. The chain joins TRBV20-1 to TRBJ2-7; 14 positions agree with TRBD2. CDR3 region: CSASPGTSGRRGYEQYF. The CDR3 nucleotides are TGCAGTGCTAGTCCCGGGACTAGCGGGAGAAGAGGCTACGAGCAGTACTTC.